Below are 16 T cell receptor beta chains sequenced from a single sample in a study of technical replicates of blood from a handful of donors. Sequenced by immunoSEQ multiplex PCR; TCRdb stores in-frame clones only, minus some. The repertoire consists of 70,000 to 95,000 clones, with 95% to 97% occurring once and the leading ten covering around 0.18%. Sequenced input: T cells isolated from PBMCs. The receptor set was obtained from a human donor in good health.

This chain joins TRBV10-3 and TRBJ2-1; TRBD2 matches at 11 bases. CDR1 ENHRY and CDR2 SYGVKD come from the germline V gene. The CDR3 length is 16 residues. V dropped 3 bases and J dropped 8; count of bases not matched to a gene: 9. CDR3 DNA: TGTGCCATCAGTGACCATAGCGGGGGGGCCTTGGATGAGCAGTTCTTC. This sequence encodes CAISDHSGGALDEQFF.

The chain combines TRBV5-4 with TRBJ2-6; D possibly corresponds to TRBD1 (5 bases). Germline values: CDR1 SGHNT, CDR2 YYREEE (reference sequence). The CDR3 has 16 residues. Trimming stripped 1 base from V and 0 bases from J, with 8 bases between. CDR3 sequence: CASSLSGISGANVLTF. CDR3 nucleotide sequence: TGTGCCAGCAGCTTGTCAGGGATCTCTGGGGCCAACGTCCTGACTTTC.

The chain carries TRBV5-6 and TRBJ2-4, with D perhaps TRBD1 (6 bases). CDR1 and CDR2 (germline): SGHDT, YYEEEE. V lost 8 bases, J lost 1 base, and 10 bases lay in between. The CDR3 covers 13 residues. CDR3 sequence (DNA): TGTGCCAGTGTGCAGGGGGCCAAAAACATTCAGTACTTC. Translating it yields CASVQGAKNIQYF.

The chain recombines TRBV28 with TRBJ2-7; 10 bases fit TRBD2. This CDR3 region has 14 residues. The germline V gene encodes CDR1 MDHEN and CDR2 SYDVKM. Unmatched junction bases numbered 3, after V lost 5 bases and J lost 2 bases. The CDR3 sequence: CASSRLAGTYEQYF. For the CDR3, the DNA is TGTGCCAGCAGTAGACTAGCGGGCACCTACGAGCAGTACTTC.

The count of this clone is one. This chain links TRBV7-3 with TRBJ1-2; 12 bases match TRBD1. This CDR3 comprises 15 residues. CDR1 and CDR2 (germline): SGHTA, FQGTGA. V dropped 5 bases and J dropped 8; count of bases not matched to a gene: 9. The CDR3 sequence is CASSETRDRGHGYTF. As DNA, the CDR3 is TGTGCCAGCAGCGAGACCCGGGACAGGGGGCACGGCTACACCTTC.

CDR3 in amino acids: CASSLRQGQGNTIYF. DNA for the CDR3: TGCGCCAGCAGCCTAAGACAGGGGCAGGGAAACACCATATATTTT. The chain carries TRBV5-1 and TRBJ1-3, with 8 bases lining up with TRBD1. V lost 4 bases, J lost 4 bases, and 7 bases stayed unmatched. The germline V gene has CDR1 SGHRS and CDR2 YFSETQ. The CDR3 consists of 15 residues.

The chain has TRBV28 and TRBJ1-3, with unresolved D. CDR3 length: 12 amino acids. Per the germline V gene, CDR1 is MDHEN and CDR2 is SYDVKM. Trimming cost V 7 bases and J 14 bases, with 18 bases left between them. The CDR3 protein is CASTSGIRRVYF. CDR3 DNA sequence: TGTGCCAGCACATCGGGGATCCGTAGAGTATATTTT.

This rearrangement joins TRBV13 to TRBJ1-5; TRBD1 is a possible D gene (6 bases). The V end was cut by 5 bases, the J end by 6 bases, with 14 bases between. The CDR3 has 14 amino acids. CDR1 is PRHDT and CDR2 is FYEKMQ in the germline V gene (reference sequence). CDR3 protein: CASSQQGLGQPQHF. The CDR3 DNA reads as TGTGCCAGCAGCCAACAGGGATTGGGTCAGCCCCAGCATTTT.

The chain recombines TRBV10-1 with TRBJ1-1; D ambiguous. V was cut by 7 bases and J by 5 bases, with 14 bases left in between. The CDR3 consists of 13 residues. Per germline, CDR1 WNHNN and CDR2 SYGVQD (reference sequence). The CDR3 DNA sequence: TGCGCCAGCACCCAATCGGCCGGGACTGAAGCTTTCTTT. Protein: CASTQSAGTEAFF.

The chain couples TRBV9 to TRBJ2-2; maybe TRBD1 (5 bases). V gave up 0 bases and J gave up 2 bases, with 11 bases separating them. CDR3 length: 16 residues. Per the germline V gene, CDR1 is SGDLS and CDR2 is YYNGEE. This chain's CDR3 is CASSVGRQGNTGELFF. In DNA, the CDR3 is TGTGCCAGCAGCGTAGGGCGGCAGGGAAACACCGGGGAGCTGTTTTTT. The whole variable domain, filled in from reference TRBV9 and TRBJ2-2, reads DSGVTQTPKHLITATGQRVTLRCSPRSGDLSVYWYQQSLDQGLQFLIQYYNGEERAKGNILERFSAQQFPDLHSELNLSSLELGDSALYFCASSVGRQGNTGELFFGEGSRLTVL.

J is TRBJ2-2 and V is TRBV5-5; 8 bases are shared with TRBD2. V was clipped by 4 bases and J by 8 bases; unmatched bases: 16. The CDR3 consists of 17 residues. Germline V gives CDR1 SGHKS, CDR2 YYEKEE (reference sequence). The CDR3 DNA reads TGTGCCAGCAGCCACGGGGGGGACTCCTACTCAAGAGGGGAGCTGTTTTTT. Protein sequence: CASSHGGDSYSRGELFF.

This chain connects TRBV11-3 to TRBJ2-7; TRBD2 might be the D (5 bases). Per the germline V gene, CDR1 is SGHNT and CDR2 is YENEEA. The CDR3 runs 15 residues. V was trimmed by 2 bases and J by 3 bases, leaving 14 bases between them. CDR3 in amino acids: CASSLNQQRDYEQYF. The CDR3 region has the DNA TGTGCCAGCAGCTTAAATCAACAGAGGGACTACGAGCAGTACTTC.

This chain links TRBV6-4 with TRBJ2-3, with D perhaps TRBD2 (7 bases). This CDR3 contains 14 residues. The germline V and J ends were trimmed by 2 bases and 6 bases, with 12 bases remaining between them. CDR1 and CDR2 from the germline V gene are MRHNA and SNTAGT. In DNA form, the CDR3 reads TGTGCCAGCAGTGACAGGGGGGGAACGGATACGCAGTATTTT. Translation gives CASSDRGGTDTQYF.

The chain uses TRBV5-4 and TRBJ2-1; D is possibly TRBD2 (5 bases). Germline loops: CDR1 SGHNT, CDR2 YYREEE (reference sequence). V lost 2 bases and J 1 base, leaving 16 bases between the germline ends. This CDR3 contains 17 residues. The CDR3 sequence is CASSLGSNRRSYNEQFF. In DNA form, the CDR3 reads TGTGCCAGCAGCTTAGGGAGCAATCGGCGGTCCTACAATGAGCAGTTCTTC.

The V gene is TRBV25-1, the J gene TRBJ1-2, with 8 bases identical to TRBD1. J gave up 6 bases and V 7 bases, and 19 bases lay outside the gene matches. There are 17 residues in the CDR3. The germline gives CDR1 MGHDK, CDR2 SYGVNS. The CDR3 sequence: CASMAPGQGALGDGYTF. Written as DNA, the CDR3 is TGTGCCAGCATGGCGCCAGGACAGGGTGCCTTAGGGGATGGCTACACCTTC.

The chain has TRBV5-4 and TRBJ2-3; D is unclear. This CDR3 comprises 14 residues. The germline V gene encodes CDR1 SGHNT and CDR2 YYREEE (reference sequence). The germline V and J ends were trimmed by 4 bases and 2 bases, with 11 bases remaining between them. CDR3 nucleotide sequence: TGTGCCAGCAGCCCCCTTTTCCCCACAGATACGCAGTATTTT. Its protein product is CASSPLFPTDTQYF. Supplemented by reference TRBV5-4 and TRBJ2-3, the full variable domain reads ETGVTQSPTHLIKTRGQQVTLRCSSQSGHNTVSWYQQALGQGPQFIFQYYREEENGRGNFPPRFSGLQFPNYSSELNVNALELDDSALYLCASSPLFPTDTQYFGPGTRLTVL.